These 5 T cell receptor beta chains originate from one sample sequenced in a study of blood T cell repertoires in COVID-19. Sequenced by immunoSEQ multiplex PCR; TCRdb stores in-frame clones only, minus some. The sample has about 81,000 clones, about 88% seen once. Sequencing was performed on peripheral blood. The receptors stem from an older man with active or convalescent COVID-19.

The chain employs TRBV5-1 and TRBJ2-7; TRBD2 matches 12 bases. This CDR3 contains 15 residues. J gave up 5 bases and V 1 base, and 4 bases lay outside the gene matches. The germline gives CDR1 SGHRS, CDR2 YFSETQ. CDR3 sequence reads: CASSLLASGGDEQYF. The DNA of the CDR3 is TGCGCCAGCAGCTTGCTCGCTAGCGGGGGGGACGAGCAGTACTTC.

The V and J genes are TRBV4-1 and TRBJ2-3; 8 positions agree with TRBD2. Germline lookup yields CDR1 MGHRA and CDR2 YSYEKL. V shed 0 bases and J 8 bases; nucleotides not matched to a gene: 7. The CDR3 extends over 15 amino acids. The CDR3 DNA is TGCGCCAGCAGCCAAGATCGGGTTCGGGAGGGTACGCAGTATTTT. This sequence encodes CASSQDRVREGTQYF.

The chain has TRBV19 and TRBJ2-5; TRBD1 agrees at 7 bases. This CDR3 is 15 amino acids long. V was clipped by 5 bases and J by 1 base; unmatched bases: 7. CDR1 and CDR2 from the germline V gene are LNHDA and SQIVND (reference sequence). This CDR3 is CASSPGQAIQETQYF. The CDR3, as DNA: TGTGCCAGTAGTCCCGGACAGGCGATCCAAGAGACCCAGTACTTC.

The chain uses TRBV7-3 and TRBJ2-3; D might be TRBD1 (5 bases). V was cut by 2 bases and J by 1 base, with 10 bases left in between. CDR3 length equals 15 residues. Germline V gives CDR1 SGHTA, CDR2 FQGTGA. CDR3 loop: CASSLGAARTDTQYF. The CDR3 DNA is TGTGCCAGCAGCTTAGGGGCGGCCCGCACAGATACGCAGTATTTT.

The chain employs TRBV7-3 and TRBJ2-2; D may be TRBD1 (5 bases). V was trimmed by 5 bases and J by 3 bases, leaving 10 bases between them. CDR3 size: 14 residues. CDR1 is SGHTA and CDR2 is FQGTGA in the germline V gene. The CDR3 is CASSPDTYTGELFF. The CDR3 nucleotides are TGTGCCAGCAGCCCGGACACTTACACCGGGGAGCTGTTTTTT. Looking up the rest from reference TRBV7-3 and TRBJ2-2 gives the full variable domain: GAGVSQTPSNKVTEKGKYVELRCDPISGHTALYWYRQSLGQGPEFLIYFQGTGAADDSGLPNDRFFAVRPEGSVSTLKIQRTERGDSAVYLCASSPDTYTGELFFGEGSRLTVL.